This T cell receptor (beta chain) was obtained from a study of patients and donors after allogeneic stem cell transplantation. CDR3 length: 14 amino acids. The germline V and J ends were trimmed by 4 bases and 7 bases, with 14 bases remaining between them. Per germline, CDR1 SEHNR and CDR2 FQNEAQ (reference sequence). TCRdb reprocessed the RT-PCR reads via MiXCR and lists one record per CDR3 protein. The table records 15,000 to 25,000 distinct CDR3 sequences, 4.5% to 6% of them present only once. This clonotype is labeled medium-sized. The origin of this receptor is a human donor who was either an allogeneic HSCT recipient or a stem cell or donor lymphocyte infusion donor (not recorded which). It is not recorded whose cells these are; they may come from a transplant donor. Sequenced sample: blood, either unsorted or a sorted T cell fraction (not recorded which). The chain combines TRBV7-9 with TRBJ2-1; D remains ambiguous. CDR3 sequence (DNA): TGTGCCAGCAGCTCGTTACACGGAGAGAATGAGCAGTTCTTC. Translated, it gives CASSSLHGENEQFF. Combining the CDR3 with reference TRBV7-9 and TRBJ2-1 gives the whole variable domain DTGVSQNPRHKITKRGQNVTFRCDPISEHNRLYWYRQTLGQGPEFLTYFQNEAQLEKSRLLSDRFSAERPKGSFSTLEIQRTEQGDSAMYLCASSSLHGENEQFFGPGTRLTVL.